A selection of T cell receptor beta chains follows, all from one sample in a study of molecular identifiers for immune sequencing clone quantification. In TCRdb, the PCR reads were re-called with MiXCR into one record per CDR3 protein. The table records around 460,000 distinct CDR3 sequences, roughly a fifth of them present only once. The sample was naive CD8+ T cells from blood, with Jurkat cell RNA spiked in. The origin of the receptors is a human donor in good health. Some libraries in this study had Jurkat cell RNA spiked in. Both conserved end residues are trimmed from each CDR3. Each record gives: J gene, V gene, CDR3 length, CDR3 protein.

TRBJ2-7 | TRBV4-1 | 16 | ASSQDVGLAGFATAAY
TRBJ2-3 | TRBV6-2/TRBV6-3 | 11 | ASGYTNTDTQY
TRBJ2-5 | TRBV27 | 14 | ASTSDPGQLQETQY
TRBJ1-3 | TRBV7-6 | 12 | ASSLKGGADTIY
TRBJ1-6 | TRBV25-1 | 10 | ASSVTGSPLH
TRBJ1-5 | TRBV20-1 | 14 | SARNHGQNTNQPQH
TRBJ2-5 | TRBV7-2 | 12 | ASSVLNLEETQY
TRBJ2-1 | TRBV7-2 | 13 | ASSQAGGPYNEQF
TRBJ1-1 | TRBV12-3/TRBV12-4 | 12 | ASSWTGGSTEAF
TRBJ2-5 | TRBV27 | 10 | APLGGQETQY
TRBJ1-4 | TRBV29-1 | 11 | SVLHYSDEKLF
TRBJ1-2 | TRBV5-4 | 11 | ASSPRGRYGYT
TRBJ2-3 | TRBV12-3/TRBV12-4 | 11 | ASSFFGGDTQY
TRBJ2-2 | TRBV6-2/TRBV6-3 | 13 | ASSPRTLTTGELF
TRBJ2-5 | TRBV11-2 | 15 | ASSYPGLAEFQETQY
TRBJ2-1 | TRBV29-1 | 13 | SVDLRGYYYNEQF
TRBJ2-1 | TRBV7-2 | 14 | ASRGGGANWANEQF
TRBJ2-7 | TRBV7-9 | 14 | ASSVNPGLLIYEQY
TRBJ1-1 | TRBV13 | 11 | ASSSLRGTEAF
TRBJ2-7 | TRBV20-1 | 12 | SARADKNSYEQY
TRBJ2-7 | TRBV20-1 | 14 | SARDGIATISYEQY
TRBJ1-1 | TRBV6-5 | 13 | ASSYSTGPGTEAF
TRBJ2-1 | TRBV11-3 | 11 | ASKMREGDEQF
TRBJ1-1 | TRBV29-1 | 12 | SVAGTRQNTEAF
TRBJ1-1 | TRBV14 | 12 | ASSQDLRQGEAF
TRBJ1-1 | TRBV6-5 | 11 | ASSSSRNTEAF
TRBJ2-3 | TRBV4-3 | 15 | ASSQDRSPGLADTQY
TRBJ2-5 | TRBV12-3/TRBV12-4 | 13 | ASSLRTGEQETQY
TRBJ2-3 | TRBV28 | 14 | ASSFALAGSTDTQY
TRBJ2-7 | TRBV4-2 | 13 | ASSQEVGRGYEQY
TRBJ2-7 | TRBV7-9 | 12 | ASSQRQGSGEQY
TRBJ2-3 | TRBV7-9 | 15 | ASSSLLGATQLDTQY
TRBJ1-1 | TRBV6-2/TRBV6-3 | 13 | ASRPGGELNTEAF
TRBJ2-7 | TRBV27 | 15 | ASSLEGAQESRYEQY
TRBJ1-1 | TRBV21-1 | 13 | ASSKAAGENTEAF
TRBJ1-1 | TRBV5-1 | 13 | ASSLGTGVYTEAF
TRBJ1-5 | TRBV19 | 13 | ASRTGTRALQPQH
TRBJ2-7 | TRBV4-1 | 12 | ASSHHGTLYEQY
TRBJ1-3 | TRBV9 | 10 | ASSDAGNTIY
TRBJ2-7 | TRBV30 | 10 | AWSVQSGEQY
TRBJ1-6 | TRBV7-9 | 14 | ASSAEISAYNSPLH
TRBJ2-1 | TRBV11-2 | 13 | ASLHPGGDYNEQF
TRBJ2-1 | TRBV5-1 | 14 | ASSLYERGTYNEQF
TRBJ2-7 | TRBV11-1 | 12 | ASSLGVGSYEQY
TRBJ1-2 | TRBV4-3 | 13 | ASSWGQSKNYGYT
TRBJ2-1 | TRBV19 | 13 | ASSISGNGINEQF
TRBJ1-6 | TRBV4-1 | 15 | ASSQEVQGLLNSPLH
TRBJ1-4 | TRBV6-1 | 14 | ASRPGAGGIGEKLF
TRBJ2-2 | TRBV30 | 12 | AWGVTPANRELF
TRBJ2-5 | TRBV14 | 11 | ASSQVGEGTQY
TRBJ2-1 | TRBV30 | 10 | ACGETYNEQF
TRBJ1-1 | TRBV9 | 12 | ASSVAAEGTEAF